This TCR beta chain was identified in a study of blood T cell repertoires in COVID-19 (dated by TCRdb to 2018 to 2021). About the full investigation: Collaborator samples came from the United States, Italy and Spain and covered acute and convalescent phases of COVID-19. Nearly every sample came with metadata listing a de-identified subject ID, COVID-19 status, age in years and sex. The samples were drawn from the first 160 participants of the ongoing ImmuneRACE study and from 1,254 subjects provided by 6 global collaborators. Where HLA class I and class II types were available, the types were taken from metadata supplied by the sample provider, not from assay-based typing. The dataset comprised deeply sampled blood TCRbeta repertoires from subjects exposed to, actively infected with, or recovered from COVID-19. The repertoires were made available in a free public database intended to serve as a resource for research on the immune response to SARS-CoV-2. The prospective study material was composed of cDNA or gDNA derived from T cells, B-cell-depleted T cells, or PBMCs.

A word on this clone: Its antigen is currently not known. No base quality information exists; no much larger clone differs at one position.

The collaborating institutions used their own protocols to collect whole blood in K2EDTA tubes. For TCRbeta analysis, collaborators shipped samples as frozen whole blood, isolated PBMCs, or DNA extracted from either of those sample types. TCRbeta CDR3 regions were amplified from genomic DNA by means of the immunoSEQ Assay, a bias-controlled multiplex PCR. As for the original processing: The number of nucleated cells in each sample was estimated by amplification of reference gene primers within the assay. Sequence reads were collapsed and filtered to measure the absolute abundance of every unique TCRbeta CDR3 rearrangement. For each sample, productive Simpson clonality was calculated as the square root of Simpson's diversity index across productive rearrangements. This is the immuneACCESS table as TCRdb keeps it, with only in-frame sequences that have V and J called. A part of the clones is gone; compared with another copy, unresolved V genes explain less than half, and the rest is unexplained. The DNA was the basis for D and trimming; V, J and clone size are from that table. This sample gives roughly 75,000 clones in total; less than 90% of them show up just once. Of the sample, 17% is held by the ten largest clones.

CDR1 ENHRY and CDR2 SYGVKD were looked up in the germline V gene. From the cysteine up to the phenylalanine, the CDR3 has a length of 14 residues. The sequence is cut down to CDR3 DNA, 42 bases in frame from base 1. V is pruned by 10 bases and J by 3 bases, leaving 6 bases of the junction without a gene match. General findings and caveats noted by the study authors: The amount of clinical and demographic metadata varied by source and participant and was provided uncurated.

The sequence came from an elderly man in a cohort sampled during active COVID-19. This chain joins TRBV10-3 to TRBJ2-3, and 11 bases in between align with TRBD2. The material sequenced was peripheral blood. The DNA sequence follows: TGTGCCACCCAGACTAGCGGGGAAACAGATACGCAGTATTTT. This codes for CATQTSGETDTQYF.